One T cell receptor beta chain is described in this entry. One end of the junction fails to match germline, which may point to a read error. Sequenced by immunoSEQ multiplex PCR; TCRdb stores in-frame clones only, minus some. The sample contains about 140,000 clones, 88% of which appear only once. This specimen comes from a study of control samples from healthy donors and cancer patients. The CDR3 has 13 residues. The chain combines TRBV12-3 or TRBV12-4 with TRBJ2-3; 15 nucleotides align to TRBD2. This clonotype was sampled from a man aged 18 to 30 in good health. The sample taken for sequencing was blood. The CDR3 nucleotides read TGCGGGACTAGCGGGGGGCCGGGGGATACGCAGTATTTT. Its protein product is CGTSGGPGDTQYF.